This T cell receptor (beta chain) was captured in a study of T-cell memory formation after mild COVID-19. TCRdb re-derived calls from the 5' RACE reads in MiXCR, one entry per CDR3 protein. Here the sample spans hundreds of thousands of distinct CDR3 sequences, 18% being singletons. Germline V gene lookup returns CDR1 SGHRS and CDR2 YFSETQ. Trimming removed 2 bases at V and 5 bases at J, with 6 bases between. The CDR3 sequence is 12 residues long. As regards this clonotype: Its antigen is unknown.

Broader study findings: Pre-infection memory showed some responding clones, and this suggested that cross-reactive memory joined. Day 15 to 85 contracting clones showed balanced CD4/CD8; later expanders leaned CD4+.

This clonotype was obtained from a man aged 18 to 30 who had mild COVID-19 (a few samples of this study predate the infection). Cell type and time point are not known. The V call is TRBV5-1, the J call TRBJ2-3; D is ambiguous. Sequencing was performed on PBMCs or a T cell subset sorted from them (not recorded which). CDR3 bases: TGCGCCAGCAGCTTAAACTTAGATACGCAGTATTTT. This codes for CASSLNLDTQYF. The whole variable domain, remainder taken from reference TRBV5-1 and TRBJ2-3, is KAGVTQTPRYLIKTRGQQVTLSCSPISGHRSVSWYQQTPGQGLQFLFEYFSETQRNKGNFPGRFSGRQFSNSRSEMNVSTLELGDSALYLCASSLNLDTQYFGPGTRLTVL.